The 3 T cell receptor beta chains presented below share a single source sample, sequenced in a study of a mutant IDH1 vaccine in newly diagnosed glioma. The protocol was immunoSEQ multiplex PCR, while the TCRdb copy is restricted to in-frame clones and leaves out a portion. Here the sample spans 70,000 to 90,000 clones, 85% being singletons. Their recognized antigens are unknown. The time point: week 23, last vaccination. Mutant IDH1 20-mer peptide, at 300 ug, made up each vaccine dose, with topical imiquimod. The material sequenced was PBMCs, taken from a glioma patient whose treatment included an IDH1 peptide vaccine. The receptors shown here come from a man aged 30-40 years with glioma. Some clones in this sample may be carry-over from other donors' samples.

The V gene is TRBV5-1, the J gene TRBJ2-1, with 10 bases that match TRBD2. This CDR3 spans 18 amino acids. Germline-derived CDR1 and CDR2 are SGHRS and YFSETQ. Germline trimming cut 4 bases from V and 3 bases from J; bases unmatched to any gene: 13. The CDR3 spells CASSLGASGSVLYNEQFF. The DNA for the CDR3 is TGCGCCAGCAGCCTGGGGGCTAGCGGGAGTGTCCTCTACAATGAGCAGTTCTTC.

CDR3 nucleotides: TGTGCCAGCAGTTACAGCCAACGGGGCACTGAAGCTTTCTTT. Its protein product is CASSYSQRGTEAFF. The chain couples TRBV6-9 to TRBJ1-1; D is undetermined. V was pared by 3 bases and J by 4 bases, with 12 bases between. This CDR3 has 14 residues. The germline CDR1 and CDR2 sequences are MNHGY and SVAAGI.

J is TRBJ2-5 and V is TRBV4-1, with D maybe TRBD1 (6 bases). The CDR3 is made up of 15 amino acids. The V and J ends lost 5 bases and 3 bases respectively, with 16 bases between them. Germline CDR1 is MGHRA and CDR2 is YSYEKL. The CDR3 protein is CASSLRLGAEETQYF. CDR3 bases: TGCGCCAGCAGCTTAAGGTTGGGGGCCGAAGAGACCCAGTACTTC.